The clone carrying this TCR beta chain was picked up a small number of times. The source of the sample is a study of blood T cell repertoires in COVID-19. Study summary: The origin of the acute and convalescent COVID-19 samples was the United States, Italy and Spain. PBMCs, B-cell-depleted T cells, or T cells provided the cDNA or gDNA that made up the material.

From germline, CDR1 is SGHRS and CDR2 YFSETQ. Trimming took off 0 bases at V and 1 base at J, with 7 bases between the two ends. The CDR3 totals 14 residues. Authors' data handling: Cell counts per sample came from amplifying reference gene primers. Sequencing was performed with immunoSEQ multiplex PCR; in TCRdb, only in-frame clones are kept and a portion is missing. That table furnishes V, J and clone size, whereas the DNA furnished D and trimming. The sample yields 410,000 or so clones, about nine tenths seen once. Sequencing used peripheral blood. V usage is TRBV5-1 and J usage is TRBJ1-2; tentatively, D is TRBD1 (6 bases). This TCR derives from a woman aged 30 to 39 with active or convalescent COVID-19. CDR3 amino acids: CASSLGDNNYGYTF. In DNA form, the CDR3 reads TGCGCCAGCAGCTTGGGGGACAATAACTATGGCTACACCTTC.